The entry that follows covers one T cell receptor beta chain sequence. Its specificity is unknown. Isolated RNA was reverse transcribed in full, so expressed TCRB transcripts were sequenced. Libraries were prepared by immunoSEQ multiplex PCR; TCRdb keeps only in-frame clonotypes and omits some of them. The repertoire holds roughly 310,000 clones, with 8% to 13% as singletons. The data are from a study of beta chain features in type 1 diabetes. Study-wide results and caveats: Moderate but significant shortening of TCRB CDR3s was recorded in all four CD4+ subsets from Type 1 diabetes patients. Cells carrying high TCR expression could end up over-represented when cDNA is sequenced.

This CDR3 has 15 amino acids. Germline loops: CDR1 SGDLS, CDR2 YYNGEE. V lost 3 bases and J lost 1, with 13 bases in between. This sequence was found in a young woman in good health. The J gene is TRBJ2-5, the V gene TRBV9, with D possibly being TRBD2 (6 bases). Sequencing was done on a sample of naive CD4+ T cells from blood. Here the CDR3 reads CASSGRGRPQETQYF. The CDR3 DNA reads TGTGCCAGCAGCGGGAGGGGACGACCCCAAGAGACCCAGTACTTC.